This T cell receptor beta chain originates from a study of blood T cell repertoires in COVID-19. Background on the study: PBMCs, B-cell-depleted T cells, or T cells provided the cDNA or gDNA that made up the material.

CDR1 is KGHSH, CDR2 LQKENI, per germline. The CDR3 is 15 amino acids. The V gene end was trimmed by 0 bases and the J gene end by 7 bases; junction bases not matched to a gene: 4. Measured with immunoSEQ multiplex PCR; TCRdb has only the in-frame clones, and not every one. The sample shows approximately 120,000 clones, 92% of them seen only once. The sequencing input was peripheral blood. This sequence joins TRBV18 and TRBJ2-1, with 9 bases that match TRBD1. The sequence was collected from a man in his fifties or sixties with COVID-19, enrolled during active disease. The DNA of the CDR3 is TGTGCCAGCTCACCACCGAGGACAGGGGTTAATGAGCAGTTCTTC. As protein: CASSPPRTGVNEQFF.